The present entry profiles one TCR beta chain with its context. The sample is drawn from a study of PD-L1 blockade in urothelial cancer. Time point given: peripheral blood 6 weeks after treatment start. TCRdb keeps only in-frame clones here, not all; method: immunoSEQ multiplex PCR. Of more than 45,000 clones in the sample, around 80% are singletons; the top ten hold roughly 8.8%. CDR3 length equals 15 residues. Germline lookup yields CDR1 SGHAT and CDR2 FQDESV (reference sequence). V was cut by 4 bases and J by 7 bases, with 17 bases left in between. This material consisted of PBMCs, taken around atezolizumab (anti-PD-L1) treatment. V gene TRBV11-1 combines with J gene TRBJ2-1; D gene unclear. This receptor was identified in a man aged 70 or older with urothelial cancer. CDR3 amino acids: CASSSIVGPRNEQFF. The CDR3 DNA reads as TGTGCCAGCAGCTCTATTGTGGGCCCTCGGAATGAGCAGTTCTTC.